This entry lists 28 T cell receptor beta chains sequenced from one sample in a study of blood T cell repertoires in COVID-19. Some clones are missing from TCRdb's copy, which holds only in-frame ones; the method was immunoSEQ multiplex PCR. Found here are 210,000 or so clones, roughly 84% of them singletons; the top ten hold 5% to 8%. What was sequenced was peripheral blood. The receptors come from a woman aged 40 to 50 who had recovered from COVID-19.

The chain combines TRBV6-1 with TRBJ2-1; D not certain. CDR1 is MNHNS, CDR2 SASEGT, per germline. The CDR3 length is 16 residues. V gave up 2 bases and J gave up 0 bases, with 11 bases separating them. The CDR3 DNA reads TGTGCCAGCAGTGAATTTGAGTCGAGCTCCTACAATGAGCAGTTCTTC. This encodes CASSEFESSSYNEQFF.

The V and J genes are TRBV28 and TRBJ2-7; TRBD2 matches 7 bases. The CDR3 loop spans 16 amino acids. From germline, CDR1 is MDHEN and CDR2 SYDVKM. The trim removed 5 bases at V and 1 base at J, leaving 11 bases unmatched. CDR3 residues: CASSQDPAGPSYEQYF. The CDR3 nucleotides are TGTGCCAGCAGTCAAGATCCAGCGGGGCCTTCCTACGAGCAGTACTTC.

This clone has more than one count but fewer than ten. The chain is built from TRBV7-8 and TRBJ1-2, with D maybe TRBD1 (6 bases). The V end was cut by 7 bases, the J end by 3 bases, with 21 bases between. The CDR3 covers 16 residues. Looked up from germline, CDR1 is SGHVS and CDR2 is FQNEAQ. The CDR3 is CASTPQAGQGYYGYTF. In DNA, the CDR3 is TGTGCCAGCACCCCCCAGGCAGGCCAGGGGTACTATGGCTACACCTTC.

The chain has TRBV7-2 and TRBJ2-2, with TRBD1 identical over 10 bases. J gave up 1 base and V 6 bases, and 14 bases lay outside the gene matches. CDR3 length: 19 amino acids. Germline CDR1 is SGHTA and CDR2 is FQGNSA. CDR3 sequence: CASRPRDRGRTLNTGELFF. CDR3 DNA: TGTGCCAGCAGGCCCCGGGACAGGGGACGGACCTTGAACACCGGGGAGCTGTTTTTT. Combining the CDR3 with reference TRBV7-2 and TRBJ2-2 gives the whole variable domain GAGVSQSPSNKVTEKGKDVELRCDPISGHTALYWYRQSLGQGLEFLIYFQGNSAPDKSGLPSDRFSAERTGGSVSTLTIQRTQQEDSAVYLCASRPRDRGRTLNTGELFFGEGSRLTVL.

The CDR3 loop reads CASSLALAVNQPQHF. The CDR3 nucleotides read TGTGCCAGCAGCTTAGCGCTGGCAGTCAATCAGCCCCAGCATTTT. V gene TRBV7-2 combines with J gene TRBJ1-5, with D unclear. Germline lookup yields CDR1 SGHTA and CDR2 FQGNSA. There are 15 residues in the CDR3. The V and J ends lost 0 bases and 3 bases respectively, with 9 bases between them.

The rearrangement uses TRBV5-1 and TRBJ2-1, with TRBD1 identical over 8 bases. Losses at the gene ends were 0 bases for V and 5 bases for J; bases not matched to a gene: 7. Germline-derived CDR1 and CDR2 are SGHRS and YFSETQ. This CDR3 contains 16 residues. The CDR3 coding sequence is TGCGCCAGCAGCTTGGGGACAGGGAATTCGAACAATGAGCAGTTCTTC. Translated, it gives CASSLGTGNSNNEQFF. Variable domain in full (rest from reference TRBV5-1 and TRBJ2-1): KAGVTQTPRYLIKTRGQQVTLSCSPISGHRSVSWYQQTPGQGLQFLFEYFSETQRNKGNFPGRFSGRQFSNSRSEMNVSTLELGDSALYLCASSLGTGNSNNEQFFGPGTRLTVL.

The gene calls are TRBV7-2 and TRBJ2-5, with 8 bases lining up with TRBD2. V shed 5 bases and J 4 bases; nucleotides not matched to a gene: 9. The CDR3 runs to 15 residues. The germline V gene encodes CDR1 SGHTA and CDR2 FQGNSA. CDR3 sequence (DNA): TGTGCCAGCAGCACGAACTCCGGGACTAGAGAGACCCAGTACTTC. Protein: CASSTNSGTRETQYF.

The chain joins TRBV7-2 to TRBJ2-3, with 12 positions matching TRBD2. Losses at the gene ends were 1 base for V and 1 base for J; bases not matched to a gene: 0. From germline, CDR1 is SGHTA and CDR2 FQGNSA. The CDR3 has 16 residues. The CDR3 reads CASSLGLAGGTDTQYF. The CDR3 DNA sequence: TGTGCCAGCAGCTTAGGACTAGCGGGAGGCACAGATACGCAGTATTTT.

This sequence joins TRBV7-9 and TRBJ2-7, with D perhaps TRBD1 (6 bases). V lost 4 bases and J lost 5, with 15 bases in between. The length of the CDR3 is 14 residues. Germline V CDR1 and CDR2: SEHNR, FQNEAQ (reference sequence). The CDR3 sequence is CASSYLTGSNEQYF. Written as DNA, the CDR3 is TGTGCCAGCAGCTACTTAACAGGGTCCAACGAGCAGTACTTC.

The chain carries TRBV11-2 and TRBJ1-1; 8 bases are a match to TRBD1. Germline lookup yields CDR1 SGHAT and CDR2 FQNNGV. The CDR3 is 15 residues long. V shed 5 bases and J 5 bases; nucleotides not matched to a gene: 10. In DNA form, the CDR3 reads TGTGCCAGCAGCGCGGGAGACAGGGGAGGAACTGAAGCTTTCTTT. It yields the protein CASSAGDRGGTEAFF.

The chain has TRBV29-1 and TRBJ1-1; TRBD1 aligns across 7 bases. With 7 bases clipped from V and 3 bases from J, the junction kept 8 bases outside the gene matches. This CDR3 comprises 13 residues. CDR1 and CDR2 (germline): SQVTM, ANQGSEA. Here the CDR3 reads CSAVTGRDTEAFF. For the CDR3, the DNA is TGCAGCGCTGTGACAGGGCGAGACACTGAAGCTTTCTTT.

The V and J genes are TRBV14 and TRBJ1-3, with 9 bases identical to TRBD1. With V trimmed by 5 bases and J by 8 bases, 4 bases remained unmatched. Germline-derived CDR1 and CDR2 are SGHDN and FVKESK. There are 13 residues in the CDR3. CDR3 sequence: CASSFGQGYTIYF. CDR3 in DNA: TGTGCCAGCAGCTTCGGACAGGGGTACACCATATATTTT.

The chain links TRBV30 to TRBJ2-2, with D perhaps being TRBD1 or TRBD2 (6 bases each). This CDR3 is 16 amino acids long. Per the germline V gene, CDR1 is GTSNPN and CDR2 is SVGIG (reference sequence). The CDR3 here is CAWRGYRDINTGELFF. The CDR3 DNA reads as TGTGCTTGGCGGGGCTACCGGGACATCAACACCGGGGAGCTGTTTTTT.

This chain joins TRBV7-9 and TRBJ1-1, with D maybe TRBD1 (5 bases). The CDR3 extends over 16 amino acids. The V gene's germline CDR1 is SEHNR and CDR2 FQNEAQ (reference sequence). Trimming removed 4 bases from V and 3 bases from J, with 18 bases in between. The CDR3 nucleotides are TGTGCCAGCAGCTCCGGCAGGGTGACGTCCGACACTGAAGCTTTCTTT. Protein sequence: CASSSGRVTSDTEAFF.

The count of this clone is one. The chain recombines TRBV24-1 with TRBJ1-2, with D possibly being TRBD1 (6 bases). Trimming took off 1 base at V and 3 bases at J, with 14 bases between the two ends. The V gene's germline CDR1 is KGHDR and CDR2 SFDVKD. This CDR3 is 16 amino acids long. CDR3 bases: TGTGCCACCAGTGATTTCGGTTCCAGGGGCCACTATGGCTACACCTTC. Protein product: CATSDFGSRGHYGYTF.

V gene TRBV4-3 combines with J gene TRBJ2-6, with D hard to call. The CDR3 consists of 15 residues. Trimming took off 4 bases at V and 0 bases at J, with 7 bases between the two ends. CDR1 LGHNA and CDR2 YSLEER come from the germline V gene. CDR3 in amino acids: CASSPGFSGANVLTF. In DNA form, the CDR3 reads TGCGCCAGCAGCCCAGGTTTCTCTGGGGCCAACGTCCTGACTTTC.

The V and J genes are TRBV5-1 and TRBJ2-2, with a tentative D call TRBD1 (6 bases). The CDR3 has 17 amino acids. CDR1 is SGHRS, CDR2 YFSETQ, per germline. Trimming took 5 bases from V and 2 from J, leaving 19 bases between them. DNA for the CDR3: TGCGCCAGCAGGTATTATTTCCGGGACATTAACACCGGGGAGCTGTTTTTT. Translation gives CASRYYFRDINTGELFF.

The chain couples TRBV4-2 to TRBJ2-2, with 13 positions matching TRBD2. The CDR3 extends over 17 amino acids. V trimming: 1 base; J trimming: 5 bases; junction bases outside the gene matches: 4. CDR1 LGHNA and CDR2 YNFKEQ come from the germline V gene. DNA for the CDR3: TGTGCCAGCAGCCAAGCACTAGCGGGAGGGTCGACCGGGGAGCTGTTTTTT. Amino acid sequence: CASSQALAGGSTGELFF.

The V call is TRBV30, the J call TRBJ1-5, with a possible D match to TRBD1 (6 bases). In germline, CDR1 is GTSNPN, CDR2 SVGIG (reference sequence). This CDR3 has 14 residues. Trimming cost V 1 base and J 6 bases, with 13 bases left between them. The chain's CDR3 is CAWSAFQGTQPQHF. Here the CDR3 DNA reads TGTGCCTGGAGTGCGTTCCAGGGGACTCAGCCCCAGCATTTT. The full variable domain, with the rest looked up from reference TRBV30 and TRBJ1-5, is SQTIHQWPATLVQPVGSPLSLECTVEGTSNPNLYWYRQAAGRGLQLLFYSVGIGQISSEVPQNLSASRPQDRQFILSSKKLLLSDSGFYLCAWSAFQGTQPQHFGDGTRLSIL.

This clone was counted between two and nine times. This chain connects TRBV19 to TRBJ2-7; 13 nucleotides agree with TRBD2. Germline V gene data show CDR1 as LNHDA and CDR2 as SQIVND (reference sequence). The length of the CDR3 is 16 residues. V lost 5 bases to trimming and J lost 5 bases; unmatched junction nucleotides: 9. The CDR3 here is CASSSRTSGSINEQYF. Written as DNA, the CDR3 is TGTGCCAGTAGTTCGCGGACTAGCGGGAGTATTAACGAGCAGTACTTC.

The V and J genes are TRBV7-9 and TRBJ1-2; 7 nucleotides agree with TRBD1. The CDR3 contains 12 residues. J gave up 6 bases and V 6 bases, and 4 bases lay outside the gene matches. Germline-derived CDR1 and CDR2 are SEHNR and FQNEAQ (reference sequence). The CDR3 nucleotides are TGTGCCAGCAGTTCCGACAGGGATGGCTACACCTTC. It translates to CASSSDRDGYTF. The variable domain in full, completed from reference TRBV7-9 and TRBJ1-2, reads DTGVSQNPRHKITKRGQNVTFRCDPISEHNRLYWYRQTLGQGPEFLTYFQNEAQLEKSRLLSDRFSAERPKGSFSTLEIQRTEQGDSAMYLCASSSDRDGYTFGSGTRLTVV.

V is TRBV25-1 and J is TRBJ2-1; TRBD1 aligns across 9 bases. In germline, CDR1 is MGHDK, CDR2 SYGVNS. The CDR3 has 15 amino acids. The V and J ends lost 3 bases and 9 bases, in that order; junction bases with no gene match: 9. CDR3 loop: CASSDRDRAIGEQFF. CDR3 bases: TGTGCCAGCAGTGACCGGGACAGGGCGATCGGTGAGCAGTTCTTC.

The chain carries TRBV29-1 and TRBJ2-5; D may be TRBD2 (6 bases). Deletions cut 5 bases from V and 3 bases from J, with 19 bases between. CDR1 is SQVTM and CDR2 is ANQGSEA in the germline V gene. This CDR3 has 15 residues. Here the CDR3 reads CSVNPKGLSKETQYF. In nucleotides, the CDR3 is TGCAGCGTTAACCCCAAGGGACTGAGTAAAGAGACCCAGTACTTC.

V and J are TRBV7-3 and TRBJ2-1, with D tentatively TRBD1 (5 bases). Germline V CDR1 and CDR2: SGHTA, FQGTGA. With 3 bases removed from V and 5 bases from J, the gap between germline ends came to 11 bases. The CDR3 contains 14 residues. The DNA of the CDR3 is TGTGCCAGCAGCTTCCAGGGAAATGACAATGAGCAGTTCTTC. This codes for CASSFQGNDNEQFF. Together with reference TRBV7-3 and TRBJ2-1, the CDR3 gives the full variable domain: GAGVSQTPSNKVTEKGKYVELRCDPISGHTALYWYRQSLGQGPEFLIYFQGTGAADDSGLPNDRFFAVRPEGSVSTLKIQRTERGDSAVYLCASSFQGNDNEQFFGPGTRLTVL.

This clone was counted between two and nine times. This sequence joins TRBV11-2 and TRBJ1-6; possible D gene TRBD1, 6 bases. The CDR3 covers 15 residues. V shed 0 bases and J shed 12 bases, with 15 bases lying between them. Germline lookup yields CDR1 SGHAT and CDR2 FQNNGV. The CDR3 bases are TGTGCCAGCAGCTTAGATATGGTACAGGGCCAACCCCTCCACTTT. It specifies CASSLDMVQGQPLHF.

This rearrangement joins TRBV15 to TRBJ2-3, with 9 positions matching TRBD2. Trimming cost V 4 bases and J 4 bases; bases outside gene matches: 6. CDR1 and CDR2 (germline): LNHNV, YYDKDF (reference sequence). CDR3 size: 15 residues. Here the CDR3 DNA reads TGTGCCACCAGCACACGGACTAGCGTGGCAGATACGCAGTATTTT. Its translation is CATSTRTSVADTQYF.

The chain recombines TRBV6-2 or TRBV6-3 with TRBJ2-1, with D maybe TRBD1 (7 bases). With 0 bases removed from V and 3 bases from J, the gap between germline ends came to 15 bases. Germline CDR1 and CDR2: MNHEY and SVGEGT. The CDR3 spans 17 residues. CDR3 in amino acids: CASSYSSGQGGYNEQFF. The CDR3 region has the DNA TGTGCCAGCAGTTACTCGAGTGGGCAGGGGGGCTACAATGAGCAGTTCTTC.

The rearrangement joins TRBV3-1 (or the pseudogene TRBV3-2) to TRBJ2-1; 11 bases fit TRBD1. CDR1 LGHDT and CDR2 YNNKEL come from the germline V gene (reference sequence). V trimming: 3 bases; J trimming: 6 bases; junction bases outside the gene matches: 4. This CDR3 contains 15 residues. CDR3 region: CASSHGTGGFNEQFF. In DNA form, the CDR3 reads TGTGCCAGCAGCCACGGGACAGGGGGTTTCAATGAGCAGTTCTTC.